What follows is one T cell receptor (beta chain) and its context. Its antigen is not known. Profiling relied on immunoSEQ multiplex PCR, and the TCRdb table lists in-frame clones only, not all of them. The table has about 61,000 clones, roughly 80% seen once. Time point denoted: week 11, during vaccination. Doses comprised 300 ug of mutant IDH1 20-mer peptide each, plus topical imiquimod. The data belong to a study of a mutant IDH1 vaccine in newly diagnosed glioma. Trimming took off 4 bases at V and 10 bases at J, with 14 bases between the two ends. The germline CDR1 and CDR2 sequences are ENHRY and SYGVKD. The length of the CDR3 is 12 residues. Study conclusions and caveats: Pseudoprogression apparently tracked independently of changes in top peripheral T cell clonotypes.

The chain joins TRBV10-3 to TRBJ2-7, with a possible D match to TRBD2 (6 bases). This specimen consisted of PBMCs, obtained from a glioma patient whose treatment included an IDH1 peptide vaccine. This receptor was identified in a man aged 45-65 years with glioma. CDR3 coding DNA: TGTGCCATCAGTGGGGAGGTCGGTAAACAGTACTTC. Amino acid sequence: CAISGEVGKQYF.